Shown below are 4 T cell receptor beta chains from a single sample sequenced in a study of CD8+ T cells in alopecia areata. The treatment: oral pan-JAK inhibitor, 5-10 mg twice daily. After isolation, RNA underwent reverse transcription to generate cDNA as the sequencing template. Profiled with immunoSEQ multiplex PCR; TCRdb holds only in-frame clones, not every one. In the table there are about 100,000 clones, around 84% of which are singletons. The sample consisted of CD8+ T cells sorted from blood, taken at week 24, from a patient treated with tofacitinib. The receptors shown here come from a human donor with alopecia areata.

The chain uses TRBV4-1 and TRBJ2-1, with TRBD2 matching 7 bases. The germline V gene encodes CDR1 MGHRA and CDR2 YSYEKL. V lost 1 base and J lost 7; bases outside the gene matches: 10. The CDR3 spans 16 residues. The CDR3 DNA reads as TGCGCCAGCAGCCAAGTTGGAGGGAGGGGTCAAAATGAGCAGTTCTTC. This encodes CASSQVGGRGQNEQFF.

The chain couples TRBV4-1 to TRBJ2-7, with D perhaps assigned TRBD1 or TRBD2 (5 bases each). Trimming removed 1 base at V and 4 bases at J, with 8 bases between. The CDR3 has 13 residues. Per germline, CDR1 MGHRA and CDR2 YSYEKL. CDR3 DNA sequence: TGCGCCAGCAGCCAAGGGGGGATGTACGAGCAGTACTTC. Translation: CASSQGGMYEQYF.

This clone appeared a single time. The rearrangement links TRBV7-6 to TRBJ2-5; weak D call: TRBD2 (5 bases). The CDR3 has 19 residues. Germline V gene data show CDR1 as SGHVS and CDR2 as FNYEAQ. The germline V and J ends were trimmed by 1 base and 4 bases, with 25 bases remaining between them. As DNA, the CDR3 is TGTGCCAGCAGCTTAGAACCGGGATGGCCGTTACTAAGAGGAGAGACCCAGTACTTC. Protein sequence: CASSLEPGWPLLRGETQYF. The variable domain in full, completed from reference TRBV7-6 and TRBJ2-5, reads GAGVSQSPRYKVTKRGQDVALRCDPISGHVSLYWYRQALGQGPEFLTYFNYEAQQDKSGLPNDRFSAERPEGSISTLTIQRTEQRDSAMYRCASSLEPGWPLLRGETQYFGPGTRLLVL.

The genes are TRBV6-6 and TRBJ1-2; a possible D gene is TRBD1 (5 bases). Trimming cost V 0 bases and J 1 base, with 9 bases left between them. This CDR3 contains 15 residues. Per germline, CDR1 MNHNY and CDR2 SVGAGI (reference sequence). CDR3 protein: CASSYSVGGNYGYTF. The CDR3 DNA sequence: TGTGCCAGCAGTTACTCGGTTGGGGGTAACTATGGCTACACCTTC.